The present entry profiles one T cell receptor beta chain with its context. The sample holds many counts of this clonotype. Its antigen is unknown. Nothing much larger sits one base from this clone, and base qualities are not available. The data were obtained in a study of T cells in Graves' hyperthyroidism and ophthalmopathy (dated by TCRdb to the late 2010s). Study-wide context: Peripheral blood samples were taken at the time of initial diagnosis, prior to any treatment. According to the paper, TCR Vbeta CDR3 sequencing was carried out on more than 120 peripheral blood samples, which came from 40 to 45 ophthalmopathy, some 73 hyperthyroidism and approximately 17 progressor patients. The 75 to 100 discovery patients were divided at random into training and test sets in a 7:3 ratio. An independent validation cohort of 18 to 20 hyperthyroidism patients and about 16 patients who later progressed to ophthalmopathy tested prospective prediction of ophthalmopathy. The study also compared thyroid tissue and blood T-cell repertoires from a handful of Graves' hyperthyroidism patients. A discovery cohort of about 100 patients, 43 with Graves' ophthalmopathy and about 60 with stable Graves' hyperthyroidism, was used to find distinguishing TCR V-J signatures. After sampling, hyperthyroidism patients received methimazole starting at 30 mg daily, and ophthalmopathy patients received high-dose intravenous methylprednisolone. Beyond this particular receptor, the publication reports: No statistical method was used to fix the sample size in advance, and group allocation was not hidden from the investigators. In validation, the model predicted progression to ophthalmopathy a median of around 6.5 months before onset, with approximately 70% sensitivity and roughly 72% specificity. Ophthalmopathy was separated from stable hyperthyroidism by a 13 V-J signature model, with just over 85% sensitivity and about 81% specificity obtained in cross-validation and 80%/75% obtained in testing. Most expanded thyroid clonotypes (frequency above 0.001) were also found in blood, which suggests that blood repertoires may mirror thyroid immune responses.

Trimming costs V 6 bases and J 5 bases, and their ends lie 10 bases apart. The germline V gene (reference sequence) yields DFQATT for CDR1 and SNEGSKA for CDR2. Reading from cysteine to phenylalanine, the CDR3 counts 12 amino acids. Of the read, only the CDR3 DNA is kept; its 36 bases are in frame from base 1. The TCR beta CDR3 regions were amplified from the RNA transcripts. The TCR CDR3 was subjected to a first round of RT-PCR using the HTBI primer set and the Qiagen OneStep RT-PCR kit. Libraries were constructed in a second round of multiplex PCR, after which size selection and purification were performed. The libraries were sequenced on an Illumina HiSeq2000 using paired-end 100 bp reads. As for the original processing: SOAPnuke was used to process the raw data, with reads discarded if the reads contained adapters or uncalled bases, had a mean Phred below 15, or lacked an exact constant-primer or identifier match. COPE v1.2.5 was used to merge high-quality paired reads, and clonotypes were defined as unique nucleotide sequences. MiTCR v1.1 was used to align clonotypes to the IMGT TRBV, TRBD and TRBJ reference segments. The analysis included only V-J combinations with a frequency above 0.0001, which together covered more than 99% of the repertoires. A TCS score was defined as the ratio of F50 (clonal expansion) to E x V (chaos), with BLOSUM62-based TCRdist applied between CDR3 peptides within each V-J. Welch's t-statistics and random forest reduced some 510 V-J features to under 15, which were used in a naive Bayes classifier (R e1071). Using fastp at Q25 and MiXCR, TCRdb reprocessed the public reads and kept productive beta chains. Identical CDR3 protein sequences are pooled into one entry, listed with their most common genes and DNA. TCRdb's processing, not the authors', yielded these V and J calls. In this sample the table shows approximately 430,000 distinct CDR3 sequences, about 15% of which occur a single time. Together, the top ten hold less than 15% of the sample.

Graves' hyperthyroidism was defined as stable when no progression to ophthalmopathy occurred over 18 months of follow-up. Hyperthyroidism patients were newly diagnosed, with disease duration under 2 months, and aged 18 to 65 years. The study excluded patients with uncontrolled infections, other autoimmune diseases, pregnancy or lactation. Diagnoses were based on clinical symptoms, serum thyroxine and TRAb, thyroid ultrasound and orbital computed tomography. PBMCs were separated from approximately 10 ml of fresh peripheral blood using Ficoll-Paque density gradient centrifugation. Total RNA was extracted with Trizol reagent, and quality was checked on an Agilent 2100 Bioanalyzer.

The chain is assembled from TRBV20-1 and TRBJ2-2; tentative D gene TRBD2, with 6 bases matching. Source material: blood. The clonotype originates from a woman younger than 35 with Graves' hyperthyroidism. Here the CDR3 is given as CSAEGETGELFF. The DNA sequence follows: TGCAGTGCGGAGGGTGAGACCGGGGAGCTGTTTTTT.